Each of the 32 T cell receptor beta chains below was sequenced from the same sample in a study of TIL therapy for anti-PD-1-resistant metastatic lung cancer. The immunoSEQ assay was v3. Produced via immunoSEQ multiplex PCR; TCRdb's table is partial and in-frame only. The sample has about 36,000 clones; more than 60% are singletons. Time point given: pre-treatment sample, taken before nivolumab and TIL therapy. The source was blood, collected at baseline. The receptors were sampled from a person between 25 and 80 years old with non-small cell lung cancer.

This sequence joins TRBV11-3 and TRBJ2-1; 10 bases align to TRBD2. The V gene's germline CDR1 is SGHNT and CDR2 YENEEA. This CDR3 has 17 amino acids. Unmatched junction bases numbered 16, after V lost 5 bases and J lost 9 bases. The CDR3 spells CASSPRTSSGGASEQFF. The CDR3 DNA is TGTGCCAGCAGCCCCCGTACCTCAAGCGGGGGGGCGAGTGAGCAGTTCTTC.

The V gene is TRBV6-5, the J gene TRBJ2-7; D assignment may be TRBD1 or TRBD2 (5 bases each). V was trimmed by 6 bases and J by 0 bases, leaving 15 bases between them. The CDR3 spans 15 residues. Germline V gives CDR1 MNHEY, CDR2 SVGAGI. CDR3 nucleotides: TGTGCCAGCAGCCCGAGGGGAGTGAGCTCCTACGAGCAGTACTTC. Residues: CASSPRGVSSYEQYF.

This clone turned up a few times. The V call is TRBV6-5, the J call TRBJ1-6; maybe TRBD1 (6 bases). V was shortened by 6 bases and J by 9 bases, with 18 bases between the two germline ends. CDR3 size: 15 residues. Per the germline V gene, CDR1 is MNHEY and CDR2 is SVGAGI. As DNA, the CDR3 is TGTGCCAGCAGCTTAAACAGGGATCGGAGTTCACCCCTCCACTTT. This gives the protein CASSLNRDRSSPLHF.

The CDR3 coding sequence is TGCGCCAGCTCTCCCGGGGGGGACCCCTACGAGCAGTACTTC. Protein: CASSPGGDPYEQYF. This chain joins TRBV5-1 and TRBJ2-7; TRBD2 aligns across 8 bases. Trimming at V came to 7 bases and at J to 2 bases, leaving 8 bases not matched to a gene. Looked up from germline, CDR1 is SGHRS and CDR2 is YFSETQ. The CDR3 has 14 amino acids.

The V and J genes are TRBV7-6 and TRBJ2-7; the D gene could be TRBD1 or TRBD2 (5 bases each). The CDR3 extends over 15 amino acids. V lost 3 bases and J lost 5, with 17 bases in between. Germline CDR1 SGHVS, CDR2 FNYEAQ. The CDR3 protein is CASSLERSLGDEQYF. The CDR3 DNA sequence: TGTGCCAGCAGCTTGGAACGGTCTTTGGGGGACGAGCAGTACTTC. The full variable domain, rest sourced from reference TRBV7-6 and TRBJ2-7, is GAGVSQSPRYKVTKRGQDVALRCDPISGHVSLYWYRQALGQGPEFLTYFNYEAQQDKSGLPNDRFSAERPEGSISTLTIQRTEQRDSAMYRCASSLERSLGDEQYFGPGTRLTVT.

The count of this clone is one. The chain employs TRBV28 and TRBJ2-1; 8 bases map to TRBD1. V shed 7 bases, J shed 4 bases, and the junction held 9 bases outside the gene matches. Germline CDR1 MDHEN, CDR2 SYDVKM. This CDR3 contains 15 residues. The CDR3 here is CASTHGDRPYNEQFF. The DNA for the CDR3 is TGTGCCAGCACCCACGGGGACAGGCCGTACAATGAGCAGTTCTTC.

This clone turned up a few times. CDR3 sequence (DNA): TGTGCCTGGAGTGAACAGTTGAACACTGAAGCTTTCTTT. It encodes CAWSEQLNTEAFF. The chain recombines TRBV30 with TRBJ1-1; no firm D call. Germline lookup yields CDR1 GTSNPN and CDR2 SVGIG (reference sequence). This CDR3 region has 13 residues. V lost 1 base and J 0 bases, leaving 6 bases between the germline ends.

The chain joins TRBV6-6 to TRBJ1-3; no reliable D call. Trimming took off 4 bases at V and 8 bases at J, with 12 bases between the two ends. Germline-derived CDR1 and CDR2 are MNHNY and SVGAGI (reference sequence). This CDR3 spans 13 amino acids. The CDR3 region is CASSSPLFYTIYF. The CDR3 coding sequence is TGTGCCAGCAGTTCCCCCTTATTTTACACCATATATTTT.

V and J are TRBV5-6 and TRBJ1-5; 7 bases align to TRBD1. With V trimmed by 0 bases and J by 7 bases, 1 base remained unmatched. Germline CDR1 reads SGHDT; CDR2 reads YYEEEE. The CDR3 loop spans 13 amino acids. As DNA, the CDR3 is TGTGCCAGCAGCTTGGACAGGGGACAGCCCCAGCATTTT. Its translation is CASSLDRGQPQHF.

The chain uses TRBV27 and TRBJ2-3, with 10 bases aligning to TRBD2. The CDR3 consists of 16 residues. V trimming: 2 bases; J trimming: 0 bases; junction bases outside the gene matches: 2. The germline CDR1 and CDR2 sequences are MNHEY and SMNVEV (reference sequence). CDR3 bases: TGTGCCAGCAGTTTAAGCGGGAGGGCCAGCACAGATACGCAGTATTTT. Protein: CASSLSGRASTDTQYF.

This chain connects TRBV18 to TRBJ2-7, with no clear D. V lost 4 bases, J lost 3 bases, and 16 bases lay in between. Germline loops: CDR1 KGHSH, CDR2 LQKENI. The CDR3 is made up of 15 amino acids. CDR3 sequence (DNA): TGTGCCAGCTCACAAGTGGAAGGACCAATCTACGAGCAGTACTTC. Its translation is CASSQVEGPIYEQYF.

This clone was detected only a few times. The CDR3 DNA reads TGTGCCAGCAGTGAAGAGCGACTAGCGGACAATGAGCAGTTCTTC. It codes for CASSEERLADNEQFF. V gene TRBV2 combines with J gene TRBJ2-1; 9 nucleotides align to TRBD2. From germline, CDR1 is SNHLY and CDR2 FYNNEI. Germline trimming cut 1 base from V and 5 bases from J; bases unmatched to any gene: 3. The CDR3 extends over 15 amino acids.

CDR3 residues: CASSTWTSGTTGELFF. The CDR3 coding sequence is TGTGCCAGCAGCACTTGGACTAGCGGAACCACCGGGGAGCTGTTTTTT. The chain joins TRBV9 to TRBJ2-2, with 10 bases lining up with TRBD2. Germline-derived CDR1 and CDR2 are SGDLS and YYNGEE. The V gene end was trimmed by 4 bases and the J gene end by 4 bases; junction bases not matched to a gene: 7. CDR3 length equals 16 residues.

The J gene is TRBJ2-5, the V gene TRBV11-1; a possible D gene is TRBD2 (5 bases). Germline CDR1 and CDR2: SGHAT and FQDESV (reference sequence). The ends were cut back, 1 base at V and 0 bases at J, with 9 bases in the middle. This CDR3 has 15 residues. CDR3 sequence (DNA): TGTGCCAGCAGCTTAGTCGCTAGCCACCAAGAGACCCAGTACTTC. Translation gives CASSLVASHQETQYF.

V is TRBV4-1 and J is TRBJ1-2, with a weak D call TRBD1 (5 bases). Between the trimmed V and J ends, which lost 4 bases and 3 bases, there was a span of 21 bases. The V gene's germline CDR1 is MGHRA and CDR2 YSYEKL. The CDR3 sequence is 17 residues long. The CDR3 region is CASSPDVGTGRYYGYTF. The CDR3 DNA is TGCGCCAGCAGCCCAGATGTAGGGACGGGGCGGTACTATGGCTACACCTTC.

This chain links TRBV19 with TRBJ2-4, with 7 bases fitting TRBD1. Germline V gene lookup returns CDR1 LNHDA and CDR2 SQIVND (reference sequence). The CDR3 covers 14 residues. Germline trimming cut 6 bases from V and 9 bases from J; bases unmatched to any gene: 11. The CDR3 DNA reads TGTGCCAGTAGCCCCGGGACAGCCATCTCCATTCAGTACTTC. Its protein is CASSPGTAISIQYF.

V gene TRBV6-5 combines with J gene TRBJ1-3, with TRBD1 matching 10 bases. The germline CDR1 and CDR2 sequences are MNHEY and SVGAGI. Germline trimming cut 5 bases from V and 7 bases from J; bases unmatched to any gene: 5. The CDR3 is made up of 14 amino acids. The CDR3 loop reads CASSHRTGGNTIYF. The CDR3 nucleotides read TGTGCCAGCAGTCATCGGACAGGGGGGAACACCATATATTTT.

V gene TRBV7-9 combines with J gene TRBJ2-5; D gene ambiguous. The V and J ends lost 5 bases and 1 base respectively, with 11 bases between them. This CDR3 has 14 amino acids. In germline, CDR1 is SEHNR, CDR2 FQNEAQ (reference sequence). The CDR3 DNA reads TGTGCCAGCAGCGGCGGCCTAGGCCAAGAGACCCAGTACTTC. It codes for CASSGGLGQETQYF. Together with reference TRBV7-9 and TRBJ2-5, the CDR3 gives the full variable domain: DTGVSQNPRHKITKRGQNVTFRCDPISEHNRLYWYRQTLGQGPEFLTYFQNEAQLEKSRLLSDRFSAERPKGSFSTLEIQRTEQGDSAMYLCASSGGLGQETQYFGPGTRLLVL.

CDR3 residues: CSAVTGFSTDTQYF. For the CDR3, the DNA is TGCAGCGCGGTGACAGGATTCAGCACAGATACGCAGTATTTT. The rearrangement links TRBV29-1 to TRBJ2-3; tentatively, D is TRBD1 (6 bases). Trimming removed 7 bases from V and 0 bases from J, with 14 bases in between. Germline CDR1 SQVTM, CDR2 ANQGSEA. This CDR3 has 14 residues.

This chain joins TRBV6-6 and TRBJ2-7; unclear D gene. The germline V gene encodes CDR1 MNHNY and CDR2 SVGAGI (reference sequence). Deletions cut 0 bases from V and 4 bases from J, with 7 bases between. CDR3 length: 13 amino acids. As DNA, the CDR3 is TGTGCCAGCAGTTACTCTAACTATTACGAGCAGTACTTC. Amino acid sequence: CASSYSNYYEQYF.

The chain links TRBV5-1 to TRBJ2-3, with TRBD1 matching 7 bases. CDR1 is SGHRS and CDR2 is YFSETQ in the germline V gene. Trimming removed 0 bases from V and 4 bases from J; junction bases left unmatched: 2. The CDR3 extends over 14 amino acids. Written as DNA, the CDR3 is TGCGCCAGCAGCTTGGCCAGGGGGTCAGATACGCAGTATTTT. Protein sequence: CASSLARGSDTQYF.

This clone was picked up a small number of times. The J gene is TRBJ1-1, the V gene TRBV6-6; TRBD1 agrees at 8 bases. V was pared by 2 bases and J by 6 bases, with 2 bases of the junction left unmatched. Germline V gene data show CDR1 as MNHNY and CDR2 as SVGAGI (reference sequence). The CDR3 length is 13 residues. CDR3 amino acids: CASSYPRGPEAFF. CDR3 in DNA: TGTGCCAGCAGTTACCCCAGGGGGCCTGAAGCTTTCTTT.

This chain joins TRBV6-6 and TRBJ2-3, with 9 bases aligning to TRBD2. The CDR3 is made up of 15 amino acids. The J segment lost 8 bases and the V segment lost 8 bases, leaving 14 bases of the junction unmatched. Germline CDR1 and CDR2: MNHNY and SVGAGI (reference sequence). The CDR3 sequence: CASVESGGPVGTQYF. Written as DNA, the CDR3 is TGTGCCAGCGTCGAAAGCGGGGGGCCAGTCGGTACGCAGTATTTT.

The chain carries TRBV5-4 and TRBJ2-7; TRBD1 agrees at 11 bases. Germline values: CDR1 SGHNT, CDR2 YYREEE (reference sequence). The CDR3 is 13 amino acids. Losses at the gene ends were 3 bases for V and 5 bases for J; bases not matched to a gene: 1. The DNA for the CDR3 is TGTGCCAGCAGCTGGACAGGGGGCAACGAGCAGTACTTC. Translating gives CASSWTGGNEQYF.

The V gene is TRBV10-3, the J gene TRBJ1-2, with 7 bases matching TRBD1. After removal of 8 bases from V and 0 bases from J, the junction contained 12 bases not matched to a gene. From germline, CDR1 is ENHRY and CDR2 SYGVKD. There are 16 residues in the CDR3. The DNA of the CDR3 is TGTGCCATCGGGTCCCCCGGGACAGATGCTAACTATGGCTACACCTTC. Translated, it gives CAIGSPGTDANYGYTF.

In DNA form, the CDR3 reads TGTGCCACCAGCAGAGAATATCGGGCGGAGACCCAGTACTTC. Protein product: CATSREYRAETQYF. This sequence joins TRBV15 and TRBJ2-5, with unresolved D. The CDR3 is 14 residues long. V was trimmed by 0 bases and J by 5 bases, leaving 10 bases between them. CDR1 and CDR2 (germline): LNHNV, YYDKDF (reference sequence).

The chain combines TRBV29-1 with TRBJ2-3; perhaps TRBD2 as D (6 bases). The CDR3 length is 13 residues. V dropped 5 bases and J dropped 0 bases, with 9 bases sitting between them. Germline V lookup: CDR1 SQVTM, CDR2 ANQGSEA. The CDR3 DNA is TGCAGCGTTCCGGGACTCAGCACAGATACGCAGTATTTT. This gives the protein CSVPGLSTDTQYF.

This clone was found a few times. The chain has TRBV4-1 and TRBJ1-5; maybe TRBD1 (5 bases). V was clipped by 4 bases and J by 11 bases, with 12 bases between them. This CDR3 comprises 12 residues. In germline, CDR1 is MGHRA, CDR2 YSYEKL. CDR3 nucleotide sequence: TGCGCCAGCAGCCTCCGGGGCGATACCCAGCATTTT. Translating gives CASSLRGDTQHF.

The gene calls are TRBV28 and TRBJ1-2; D call uncertain. Trimming took off 8 bases at V and 5 bases at J, with 3 bases between the two ends. The CDR3 runs to 9 residues. CDR1 is MDHEN and CDR2 is SYDVKM in the germline V gene. The CDR3 nucleotides are TGTGCCAGCGGATATGGCTACACCTTC. It yields the protein CASGYGYTF.

This clone came up once. The chain has TRBV7-6 and TRBJ2-3; weak D call: TRBD2 (5 bases). Germline CDR1 reads SGHVS; CDR2 reads FNYEAQ. There are 18 residues in the CDR3. V shed 5 bases and J shed 3 bases, with 24 bases lying between them. CDR3 sequence reads: CASSPTHSFRTGTDTQYF. In nucleotides, the CDR3 is TGTGCCAGCAGCCCTACGCACTCGTTCCGGACGGGGACAGATACGCAGTATTTT.

The chain employs TRBV4-2 and TRBJ1-4, with a possible D match to TRBD1 (5 bases). The germline V and J ends were trimmed by 1 base and 4 bases, with 19 bases remaining between them. CDR1 and CDR2 (germline): LGHNA, YNFKEQ. The CDR3 extends over 18 amino acids. The DNA for the CDR3 is TGTGCCAGCAGCCAAGCGGGGCTGGGCGGAGGATATAATGAAAAACTGTTTTTT. It codes for CASSQAGLGGGYNEKLFF.

The chain carries TRBV25-1 and TRBJ1-2; a possible D gene is TRBD1 (5 bases). Germline V gene data show CDR1 as MGHDK and CDR2 as SYGVNS. Trimming pared 4 bases from V and 6 bases from J, leaving 18 bases between. The CDR3 has 15 residues. The CDR3 sequence is CASSVGGGGLDGYTF. The CDR3 DNA follows: TGTGCCAGCAGTGTGGGCGGGGGAGGACTCGATGGCTACACCTTC.